Each of the 23 T cell receptor beta chains below was sequenced from the same sample in a study of T cell responses to AZD1222 COVID-19 vaccine. Assay used: immunoSEQ multiplex PCR; TCRdb lists only in-frame clones, some missing. In the table there are some 87,000 clones, about 93% of which are singletons. The input for sequencing was peripheral blood, taken on day 0 of MenACWY control vaccination. These TCRs come from an adult in good health.

The chain recombines TRBV7-2 with TRBJ1-2, with D possibly being TRBD1 (5 bases). This CDR3 is built from 15 residues. Trimming shortened V by 5 bases and J by 2 bases, and 15 bases separated the two germline ends. Germline V gene sequence: CDR1 SGHTA, CDR2 FQGNSA. As DNA, the CDR3 is TGTGCCAGCAGCGCCCAGGGCGGGGACAACTATGGCTACACCTTC. It is translated as CASSAQGGDNYGYTF.

The rearrangement uses TRBV10-1 and TRBJ2-5; 9 positions agree with TRBD1. The CDR3 loop spans 15 amino acids. Germline assignment: CDR1 WNHNN and CDR2 SYGVQD (reference sequence). The J segment lost 4 bases and the V segment lost 3 bases, leaving 6 bases of the junction unmatched. This chain's CDR3 is CASSDRDREGETQYF. CDR3 nucleotide sequence: TGCGCCAGCAGTGACCGGGACAGGGAAGGAGAGACCCAGTACTTC.

This clone was picked up one time. The chain combines TRBV9 with TRBJ2-1, with 7 nucleotides matching TRBD1. The J segment lost 0 bases and the V segment lost 6 bases, leaving 6 bases of the junction unmatched. Germline CDR1 reads SGDLS; CDR2 reads YYNGEE. The CDR3 is 15 amino acids. CDR3 sequence: CASNLQGVSYNEQFF. The CDR3 DNA follows: TGTGCCAGCAACTTGCAGGGGGTCTCCTACAATGAGCAGTTCTTC.

This clone was seen just once. The chain recombines TRBV9 with TRBJ2-7; 8 bases map to TRBD1. With 0 bases clipped from V and 4 bases from J, the junction kept 6 bases outside the gene matches. The V gene's germline CDR1 is SGDLS and CDR2 YYNGEE. The CDR3 runs to 15 residues. The CDR3 DNA reads TGTGCCAGCAGCGTAGGACAGGGGCTTTCGTACGAGCAGTACTTC. It is translated as CASSVGQGLSYEQYF.

The chain joins TRBV18 to TRBJ2-5, with D possibly being TRBD1 or TRBD2 (5 bases each). V was clipped by 2 bases and J by 5 bases, with 12 bases between them. Germline CDR1 and CDR2: KGHSH and LQKENI. This CDR3 comprises 14 residues. CDR3 in amino acids: CASSPRSGTETQYF. The CDR3 coding sequence is TGTGCCAGCTCACCAAGGTCAGGGACCGAGACCCAGTACTTC.

This clone was seen a single time. The J gene is TRBJ2-6, the V gene TRBV7-3; the match to TRBD2 covers 7 bases. CDR3 size: 17 residues. V lost 5 bases and J lost 2; bases outside the gene matches: 9. Germline loops: CDR1 SGHTA, CDR2 FQGTGA. The CDR3 region is CASSRMAGATGANVLTF. The DNA of the CDR3 is TGTGCCAGCAGCAGGATGGCGGGAGCGACTGGGGCCAACGTCCTGACTTTC.

The chain combines TRBV12-3 or TRBV12-4 with TRBJ1-2; D not resolved. Trimming cost V 5 bases and J 8 bases, with 12 bases left between them. There are 12 residues in the CDR3. CDR3 region: CASSAGTGGYTF. The CDR3 nucleotides are TGTGCCAGCAGTGCCGGTACTGGAGGCTACACCTTC.

The chain carries TRBV29-1 and TRBJ1-2, with 10 bases lining up with TRBD1. Losses at the gene ends were 7 bases for V and 4 bases for J; bases not matched to a gene: 3. This CDR3 is 12 amino acids long. Germline-derived CDR1 and CDR2 are SQVTM and ANQGSEA. CDR3 protein: CSARTGGYGYTF. The CDR3 DNA is TGCAGCGCCCGGACAGGGGGCTATGGCTACACCTTC.

The V call is TRBV6-1, the J call TRBJ2-7; no definite D call. The CDR3 has 12 residues. CDR1 is MNHNS, CDR2 SASEGT, per germline. With 3 bases removed from V and 7 bases from J, the gap between germline ends came to 10 bases. CDR3 residues: CASSDPGWEQYF. CDR3 nucleotides: TGTGCCAGCAGTGATCCCGGATGGGAGCAGTACTTC.

This clone was detected only a few times. This chain joins TRBV29-1 and TRBJ2-2; 7 nucleotides align to TRBD1. Germline-derived CDR1 and CDR2 are SQVTM and ANQGSEA. This CDR3 has 14 amino acids. V shed 6 bases, J shed 0 bases, and the junction held 4 bases outside the gene matches. The CDR3: CSVGQPANTGELFF. CDR3 nucleotide sequence: TGCAGCGTGGGACAGCCTGCGAACACCGGGGAGCTGTTTTTT.

This chain uses TRBV7-8 with TRBJ2-2; 8 bases are a match to TRBD1. The length of the CDR3 is 15 residues. Germline lookup yields CDR1 SGHVS and CDR2 FQNEAQ. Trimming took 5 bases from V and 6 from J; bases not matched to a gene: 8. The CDR3 protein is CASSRDRNIPGELFF. CDR3 DNA sequence: TGTGCCAGCAGCCGGGACAGGAATATCCCCGGGGAGCTGTTTTTT.

The chain carries TRBV5-1 and TRBJ2-1, with D hard to call. CDR1 and CDR2 from the germline V gene are SGHRS and YFSETQ. V lost 4 bases, J lost 5 bases, and 22 bases lay in between. The length of the CDR3 is 17 residues. In DNA, the CDR3 is TGCGCCAGCAGCCCCGTACCGGGCCCAGCTACCCACAATGAGCAGTTCTTC. As protein: CASSPVPGPATHNEQFF.

This chain joins TRBV24-1 and TRBJ2-3; 9 bases are a match to TRBD2. Germline V gene lookup returns CDR1 KGHDR and CDR2 SFDVKD. With 0 bases clipped from V and 8 bases from J, the junction kept 11 bases outside the gene matches. This CDR3 contains 17 residues. The CDR3 bases are TGTGCCACCAGTGATTTGACACCGGGACTAGCCGCTGGTACGCAGTATTTT. It codes for CATSDLTPGLAAGTQYF.

J is TRBJ1-3 and V is TRBV2, with 7 positions matching TRBD1. Looked up from germline, CDR1 is SNHLY and CDR2 is FYNNEI. Trimming at V came to 5 bases and at J to 0 bases, leaving 7 bases not matched to a gene. The CDR3 contains 16 residues. In DNA form, the CDR3 reads TGTGCCAGCAGTAGGGGGCCCCATAGCTCTGGAAACACCATATATTTT. It encodes CASSRGPHSSGNTIYF.

This chain connects TRBV11-2 to TRBJ2-1; the match to TRBD2 covers 11 bases. Per germline, CDR1 SGHAT and CDR2 FQNNGV. CDR3 length equals 17 residues. The J segment lost 5 bases and the V segment lost 1 base, leaving 7 bases of the junction unmatched. This CDR3 is CASSLVTSGRRDNEQFF. The CDR3 nucleotides read TGTGCCAGCAGCTTAGTTACTAGCGGGAGAAGGGACAATGAGCAGTTCTTC.

V and J are TRBV19 and TRBJ1-2, with 9 nucleotides matching TRBD1. The CDR3 covers 16 residues. Germline CDR1 and CDR2: LNHDA and SQIVND (reference sequence). Trimming at V came to 2 bases and at J to 1 base, leaving 5 bases not matched to a gene. DNA of the CDR3: TGTGCCAGTAGTATATCAACAGGGGGCCGTAACTATGGCTACACCTTC. This sequence encodes CASSISTGGRNYGYTF.

The V and J genes are TRBV7-3 and TRBJ2-3, with D possibly TRBD2 on 6 matching bases. This CDR3 spans 13 amino acids. The germline CDR1 and CDR2 sequences are SGHTA and FQGTGA. V was clipped by 3 bases and J by 4 bases, with 8 bases between them. The CDR3: CASSLREADTQYF. CDR3 bases: TGTGCCAGCAGCTTGCGGGAAGCAGATACGCAGTATTTT.

This chain connects TRBV27 to TRBJ2-7, with 10 bases identical to TRBD2. With 0 bases clipped from V and 4 bases from J, the junction kept 6 bases outside the gene matches. The germline gives CDR1 MNHEY, CDR2 SMNVEV (reference sequence). The CDR3 runs 16 residues. The CDR3 coding sequence is TGTGCCAGCAGTTTATCGCTAGCGGGGGCACCTTACGAGCAGTACTTC. Protein product: CASSLSLAGAPYEQYF.

This chain links TRBV5-4 with TRBJ2-2; no definite D call. The CDR3 consists of 12 residues. The germline gives CDR1 SGHNT, CDR2 YYREEE (reference sequence). Trimming cost V 0 bases and J 4 bases, with 1 base left between them. For the CDR3, the DNA is TGTGCCAGCAGCTTGGCCACCGGGGAGCTGTTTTTT. Its translation is CASSLATGELFF.

The chain links TRBV7-8 to TRBJ1-5; D is unresolved. Between the trimmed V and J ends, which lost 0 bases and 6 bases, there was a span of 12 bases. Looked up from germline, CDR1 is SGHVS and CDR2 is FQNEAQ. The CDR3 extends over 15 amino acids. The chain's CDR3 is CASSLAVGKFQPQHF. CDR3 nucleotides: TGTGCCAGCAGCTTAGCGGTCGGGAAGTTTCAGCCCCAGCATTTT.

V and J are TRBV5-8 and TRBJ2-7, with no clear D. Deletions cut 3 bases from V and 0 bases from J, with 13 bases between. The CDR3 is made up of 15 amino acids. Germline-derived CDR1 and CDR2 are SGHTS and YDEGEE. The CDR3: CASSSPFRNSYEQYF. DNA for the CDR3: TGTGCCAGCAGCTCCCCTTTCCGGAACTCCTACGAGCAGTACTTC.

This chain links TRBV6-5 with TRBJ1-5, with D unresolved. The CDR3 spans 14 residues. Germline values: CDR1 MNHEY, CDR2 SVGAGI. Trimming stripped 6 bases from V and 4 bases from J, with 13 bases between. For the CDR3, the DNA is TGTGCCAGCAGCTCGTCAGGCCCTAATCAGCCCCAGCATTTT. Translating gives CASSSSGPNQPQHF.

V gene TRBV9 combines with J gene TRBJ1-1; the match to TRBD1 covers 7 bases. J was trimmed by 2 bases and V by 0 bases; bases with no gene match: 19. The CDR3 is 20 amino acids. Germline CDR1 and CDR2: SGDLS and YYNGEE. CDR3 bases: TGTGCCAGCAGCGTAGCTTCGGGGACAGATACTAGAAGAGCTAACACTGAAGCTTTCTTT. This sequence encodes CASSVASGTDTRRANTEAFF.